This T cell receptor (beta chain) was sequenced during a study of identical twins listed by TCRdb under 2016. Background for the entire study: The study deep-sequenced TCR alpha and beta repertoires from monozygotic twins, unrelated adults of various ages and cord blood to test whether fetal clonotypes persist. To rule out contamination, replicate twin experiments were performed at different times with different library preparation protocols. Study-wide findings and limitations: Abundant cord blood beta clonotypes carried fewer insertions; young adult naive repertoires showed a weaker similar trend, while memory repertoires showed none. Out-of-frame TCR alpha sequences shared between twins showed an excess of low generation-probability sequences compared with coincidental sharing between unrelated individuals. In monozygotic twins, out-of-frame TCR alpha sharing was systematically underestimated by recombination models, although the models agreed with sharing between unrelated individuals. Zero-insertion analyses could be partly confounded by invariant T cells such as MAIT and iNKT, although diverse VJ usage argued against such confounding for most clonotypes. A weaker excess of twin sharing was found in beta out-of-frame sequences because the signal-to-noise ratio was lowered by fewer shared sequences. Because the same donors could not be followed over many years, the conclusions depended on cross-sectional statistical analysis.

V and J are truncated by 0 bases and 1 base respectively, leaving an intervening sequence of 10 bases. The CDR3 measures 16 amino acids from cysteine to phenylalanine. CDR3 DNA is the only sequence kept; it has 48 bases, read in frame from the first base. The germline V gene supplies CDR1 SGDLS and CDR2 YYNGEE. The library was generated by 5' RACE. The listed sequencing device is Illumina HiSeq 2000. A universal primer binding site was introduced by template switching, and a unique molecular identifier was present in the final cDNA, enabling accurate counting of TCR cDNA molecules. Specific primers in the conserved constant-segment region were used to synthesize first-strand cDNA for TCR alpha and beta chains. To control for contamination, every cDNA library carried two barcodes: a SMART-Mk sample barcode plus Illumina barcodes. TruSeq adapter sequences, together with Illumina sample barcodes, were added in two successive PCR steps. The Illumina HiSeq platform was used with custom primers to sequence TCR alpha and beta cDNA libraries. Turning to the authors' computational methods: MiGEC was used to process raw reads and extract unique molecular identifiers, and MiXCR was used to find CDR3 positions. Recombination models were inferred per individual with the repgenHMM and IGoR tools using an EM algorithm. Shared clonotype analysis was performed with the tcR package in R, normalizing sharing by the product of cloneset sizes. Out-of-frame nonproductive sequences were analyzed to study raw recombination free of thymic and clonal selection effects. TCRdb redid the processing of the public reads, applying fastp at Q25 and MiXCR, and retained in-frame beta chains. Under each unique CDR3 protein, matching rows form one entry showing the most common genes and DNA. These V and J calls rely on TCRdb rather than the paper's analysis. The sample table lists about 200,000 distinct CDR3 sequences, approximately 7.1% of them with a count of one. Of the sample, 14% to 15% falls within the top ten clones.

Notes on this clonotype: It lacks a known antigen. No clone much larger than this one lies a single base away; base qualities are absent.

Every donor was a healthy Caucasian. Three pairs of female monozygotic twins, all aged about 18 to 30 years, were included in the twin cohort. Positive isolation kits from Invitrogen were used to isolate CD4+ and CD8+ T cell populations. The same specimen was also included in a second study, on T cells expressing NK-cell markers. The second study also describes: TCR beta-chain repertoires were profiled in sorted CD3+CD56+NKG2C+, CD3+CD56+NKG2C- and CD3+CD56-NKG2C+ T-cell subsets from fewer than 10 donors. Of the eight sequenced donors, seven were found to be HCMV-seropositive and one was found to be HCMV-seronegative. In several experiments an anti-gammadeltaTCR antibody was added to restrict sorting to alphabetaTCR-expressing T cells. In roughly 6 donors, the dominant CD3+CD56+NKG2C+ clonotypes ranked among the top 10 CD8+ clonotypes, making up 1.0-7.0% of CD8+ T cells. Those dominant clonotypes were again the most abundant among CD3+CD56-NKG2C+ cells in a few donors, at about 25-65%. It remained unclear whether the expanded NKG2C-expressing T cell clones were specific for HCMV antigens. All eight donors whose samples were sequenced were randomly selected healthy volunteers, three of them men and five women. HCMV-specific IgG was detected in serum with a commercial ELISA kit to determine HCMV serostatus. MIGEC handled demultiplexing of the reads and grouping by UMI, while MiTCR was used to assemble and quantify clonotypes. To remove erroneous sequences, TCR cDNA sequences were retained only when supported by two or more reads. The tcR package was used for downstream repertoire analysis, and clonotypes were matched across fractions by CDR3 nucleotide sequence plus V segment. VDJmatch was used to annotate antigen specificity against VDJdb, with one amino acid substitution in CDR3 permitted.

This sequence uses TRBV9 and TRBJ2-2; TRBD1 is a possible D gene, resting on 6 matching bases. This receptor was taken from a woman aged 18-35 years in good health. The source material was CD8+ T cells sorted from blood. Here is the DNA: TGTGCCAGCAGCGTAGATGAGGGGGTGAACACCGGGGAGCTGTTTTTT. Its coded protein is CASSVDEGVNTGELFF.